This T cell receptor beta chain was recorded in a study of cytomegalovirus exposure and HLA in healthy donors. Study-level results: Presence/absence analysis assumed near-uniform sequencing depth across donors. Sequencing likely produced, as an artifact, a cluster of highly shared sequence variants.

A note on this clone: Its matching antigen is unknown.

The PCR contained 60 Vbeta and 13 Jbeta primers. The data were produced by immunoSEQ multiplex PCR, yet TCRdb's version contains in-frame clones alone and is incomplete. The sample holds 150,000 to 200,000 clones; about 62% are singletons and the top ten take over 2.5%. CDR3 size: 13 residues. Germline V lookup: CDR1 SGHDT, CDR2 YYEEEE. V dropped 4 bases and J dropped 0 bases, with 7 bases sitting between them. This clonotype was sampled from a man aged 40-55 years in good health and CMV-seronegative. The specimen sequenced was PBMCs. V is TRBV5-6 and J is TRBJ2-5; D is unresolved. DNA for the CDR3: TGTGCCAGCAGCATACAGAACCAAGAGACCCAGTACTTC. Amino acids: CASSIQNQETQYF.